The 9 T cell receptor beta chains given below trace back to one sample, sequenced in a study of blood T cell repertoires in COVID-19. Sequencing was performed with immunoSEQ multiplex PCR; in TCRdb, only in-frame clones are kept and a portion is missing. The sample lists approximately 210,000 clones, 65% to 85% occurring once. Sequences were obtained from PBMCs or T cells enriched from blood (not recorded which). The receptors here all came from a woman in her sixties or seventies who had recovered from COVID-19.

CDR3 nucleotide sequence: TGCAGCGTTGCCAAAGGGGTCTCGTACGAGCAGTACTTC. It translates to CSVAKGVSYEQYF. This chain joins TRBV29-1 and TRBJ2-7; D is possibly TRBD1 (5 bases). Trimming pared 4 bases from V and 4 bases from J, leaving 14 bases between. Looked up from germline, CDR1 is SQVTM and CDR2 is ANQGSEA. CDR3 length: 13 amino acids.

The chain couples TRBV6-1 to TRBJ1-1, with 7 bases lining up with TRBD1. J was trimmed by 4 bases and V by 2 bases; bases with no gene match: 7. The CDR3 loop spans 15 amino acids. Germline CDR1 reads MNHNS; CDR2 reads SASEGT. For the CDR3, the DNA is TGTGCCAGCAGTGAATTAAGGGGGCCGGCCACTGAAGCTTTCTTT. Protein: CASSELRGPATEAFF.

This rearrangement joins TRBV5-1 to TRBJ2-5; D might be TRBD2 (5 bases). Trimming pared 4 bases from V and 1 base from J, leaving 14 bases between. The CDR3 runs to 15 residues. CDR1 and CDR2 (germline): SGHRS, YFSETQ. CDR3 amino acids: CASSKRPGLQETQYF. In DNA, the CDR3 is TGCGCCAGCAGCAAGAGACCCGGACTCCAAGAGACCCAGTACTTC. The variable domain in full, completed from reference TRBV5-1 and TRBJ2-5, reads KAGVTQTPRYLIKTRGQQVTLSCSPISGHRSVSWYQQTPGQGLQFLFEYFSETQRNKGNFPGRFSGRQFSNSRSEMNVSTLELGDSALYLCASSKRPGLQETQYFGPGTRLLVL.

CDR3 in amino acids: CASRVNLGVPYEQYF. CDR3 nucleotides: TGTGCCAGCAGGGTTAATCTAGGGGTTCCCTACGAGCAGTACTTC. The genes are TRBV2 and TRBJ2-7; weak D call: TRBD1 (5 bases). CDR1 SNHLY and CDR2 FYNNEI come from the germline V gene. There are 15 residues in the CDR3. Trimming left V 6 bases short and J 2 bases short, with 17 bases between. The whole variable domain, remainder taken from reference TRBV2 and TRBJ2-7, is EPEVTQTPSHQVTQMGQEVILRCVPISNHLYFYWYRQILGQKVEFLVSFYNNEISEKSEIFDDQFSVERPDGSNFTLKIRSTKLEDSAMYFCASRVNLGVPYEQYFGPGTRLTVT.

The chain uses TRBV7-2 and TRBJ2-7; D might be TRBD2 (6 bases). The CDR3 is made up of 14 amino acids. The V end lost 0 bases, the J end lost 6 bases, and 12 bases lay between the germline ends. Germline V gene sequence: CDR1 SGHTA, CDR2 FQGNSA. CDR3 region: CASSLAGSGVEQYF. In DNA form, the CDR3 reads TGTGCCAGCAGCTTAGCCGGATCGGGGGTCGAGCAGTACTTC.

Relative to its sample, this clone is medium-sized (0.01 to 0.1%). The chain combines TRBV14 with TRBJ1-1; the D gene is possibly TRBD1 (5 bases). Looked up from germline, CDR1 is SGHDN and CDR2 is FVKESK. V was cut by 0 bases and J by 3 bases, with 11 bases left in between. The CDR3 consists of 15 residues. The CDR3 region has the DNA TGTGCCAGCAGCCAAGAGGAGGGGAAATACACTGAAGCTTTCTTT. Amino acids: CASSQEEGKYTEAFF.

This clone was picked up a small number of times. CDR3 region: CASSLDLGGGYTF. The CDR3 coding sequence is TGTGCCAGCAGCTTAGATTTGGGAGGTGGCTACACCTTC. The chain employs TRBV11-2 and TRBJ1-2; D gene ambiguous. CDR1 is SGHAT, CDR2 FQNNGV, per germline. This CDR3 has 13 residues. The ends were cut back, 0 bases at V and 7 bases at J, with 9 bases in the middle.

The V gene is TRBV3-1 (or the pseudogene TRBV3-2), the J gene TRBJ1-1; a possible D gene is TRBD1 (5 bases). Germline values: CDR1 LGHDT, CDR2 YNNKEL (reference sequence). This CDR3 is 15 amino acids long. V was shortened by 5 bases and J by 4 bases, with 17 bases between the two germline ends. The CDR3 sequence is CASSATHQGTTEAFF. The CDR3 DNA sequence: TGTGCCAGCAGCGCAACACATCAGGGAACCACTGAAGCTTTCTTT.

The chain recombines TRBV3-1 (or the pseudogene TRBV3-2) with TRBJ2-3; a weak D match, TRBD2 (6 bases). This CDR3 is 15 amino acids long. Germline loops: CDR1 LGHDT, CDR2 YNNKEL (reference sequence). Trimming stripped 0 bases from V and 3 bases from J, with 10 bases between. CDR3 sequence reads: CASSQDLGGTDTQYF. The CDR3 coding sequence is TGTGCCAGCAGCCAAGATCTGGGGGGAACAGATACGCAGTATTTT.